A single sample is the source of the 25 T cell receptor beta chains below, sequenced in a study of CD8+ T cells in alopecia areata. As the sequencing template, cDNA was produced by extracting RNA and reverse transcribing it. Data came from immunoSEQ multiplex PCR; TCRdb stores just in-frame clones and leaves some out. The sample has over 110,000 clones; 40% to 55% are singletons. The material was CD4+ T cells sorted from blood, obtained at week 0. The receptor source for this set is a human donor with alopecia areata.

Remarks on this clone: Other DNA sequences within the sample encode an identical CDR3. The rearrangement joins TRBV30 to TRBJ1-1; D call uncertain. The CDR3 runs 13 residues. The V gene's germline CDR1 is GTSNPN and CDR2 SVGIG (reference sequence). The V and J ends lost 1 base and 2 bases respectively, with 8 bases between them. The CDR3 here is CAWSGGFNTEAFF. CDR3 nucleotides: TGTGCCTGGAGTGGAGGATTCAACACTGAAGCTTTCTTT.

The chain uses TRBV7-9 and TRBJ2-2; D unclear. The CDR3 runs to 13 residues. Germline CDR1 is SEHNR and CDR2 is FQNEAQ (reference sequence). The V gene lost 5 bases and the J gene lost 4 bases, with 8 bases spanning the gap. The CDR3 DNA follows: TGTGCCAGCAGCCCAGTAGGCACCGGGGAGCTGTTTTTT. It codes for CASSPVGTGELFF.

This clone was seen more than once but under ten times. CDR3 DNA sequence: TGTGCCAGCAGTCAAACTAGCGGGGGACCCACAGATACGCAGTATTTT. Translated: CASSQTSGGPTDTQYF. The J gene is TRBJ2-3, the V gene TRBV28; 11 nucleotides line up with TRBD2. The CDR3 sequence is 16 residues long. The junction had 6 bases not matched to a gene; V was cut back by 5 bases and J by 2 bases. Per the germline V gene, CDR1 is MDHEN and CDR2 is SYDVKM.

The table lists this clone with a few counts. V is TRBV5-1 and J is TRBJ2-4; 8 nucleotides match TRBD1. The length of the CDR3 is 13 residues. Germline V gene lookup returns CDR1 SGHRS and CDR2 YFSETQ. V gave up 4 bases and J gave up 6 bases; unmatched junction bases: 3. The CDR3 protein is CASSPDRVNIQYF. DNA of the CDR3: TGCGCCAGCAGCCCGGACAGGGTAAACATTCAGTACTTC.

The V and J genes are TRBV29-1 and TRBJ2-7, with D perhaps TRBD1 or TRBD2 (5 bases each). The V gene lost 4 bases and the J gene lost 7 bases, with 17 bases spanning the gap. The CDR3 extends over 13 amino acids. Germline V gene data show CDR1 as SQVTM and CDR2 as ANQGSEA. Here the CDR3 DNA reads TGCAGCGTTGGGTTAGCAGGGAGTACGGAGCAGTACTTC. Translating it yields CSVGLAGSTEQYF.

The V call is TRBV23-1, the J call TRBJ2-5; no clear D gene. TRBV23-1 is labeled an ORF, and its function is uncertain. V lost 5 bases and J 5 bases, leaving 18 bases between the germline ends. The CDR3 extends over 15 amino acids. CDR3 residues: CASSSEGFQRETQYF. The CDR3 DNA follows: TGCGCCAGCAGTAGTGAAGGGTTTCAAAGGGAGACCCAGTACTTC.

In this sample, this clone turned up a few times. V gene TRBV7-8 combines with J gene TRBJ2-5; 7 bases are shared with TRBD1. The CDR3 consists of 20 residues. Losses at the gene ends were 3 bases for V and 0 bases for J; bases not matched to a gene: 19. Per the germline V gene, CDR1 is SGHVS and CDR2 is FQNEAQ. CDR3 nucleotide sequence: TGTGCCAGCAGCTTCCCGAGGGGGCGGAACCCCCACGGGTACCAAGAGACCCAGTACTTC. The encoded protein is CASSFPRGRNPHGYQETQYF.

The CDR3 reads CAWSENMRQPQHF. In DNA form, the CDR3 reads TGTGCCTGGAGTGAAAATATGAGGCAGCCCCAGCATTTT. The chain employs TRBV30 and TRBJ1-5; no definite D call. The CDR3 totals 13 residues. The germline V gene has CDR1 GTSNPN and CDR2 SVGIG (reference sequence). With 1 base removed from V and 7 bases from J, the gap between germline ends came to 11 bases.

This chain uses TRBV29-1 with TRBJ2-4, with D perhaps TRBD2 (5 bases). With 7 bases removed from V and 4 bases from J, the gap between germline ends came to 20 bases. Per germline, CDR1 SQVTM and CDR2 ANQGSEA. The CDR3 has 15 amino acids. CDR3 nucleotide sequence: TGCAGCGCTGTGGACTTTTTCGGCGGGAAAAACATTCAGTACTTC. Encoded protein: CSAVDFFGGKNIQYF.

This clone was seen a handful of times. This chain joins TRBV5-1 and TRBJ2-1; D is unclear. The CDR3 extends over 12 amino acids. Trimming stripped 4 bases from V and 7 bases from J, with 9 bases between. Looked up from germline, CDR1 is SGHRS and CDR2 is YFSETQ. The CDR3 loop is CASSQSRNEQFF. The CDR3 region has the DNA TGCGCCAGCAGCCAGAGTAGGAATGAGCAGTTCTTC. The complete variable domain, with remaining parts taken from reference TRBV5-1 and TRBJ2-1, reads KAGVTQTPRYLIKTRGQQVTLSCSPISGHRSVSWYQQTPGQGLQFLFEYFSETQRNKGNFPGRFSGRQFSNSRSEMNVSTLELGDSALYLCASSQSRNEQFFGPGTRLTVL.

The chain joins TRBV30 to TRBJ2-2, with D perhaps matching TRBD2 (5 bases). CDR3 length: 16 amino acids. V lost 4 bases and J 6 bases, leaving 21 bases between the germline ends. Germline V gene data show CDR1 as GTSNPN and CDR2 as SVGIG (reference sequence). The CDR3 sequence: CAWTPNLIVRAGELFF. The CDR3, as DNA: TGTGCCTGGACCCCTAACCTAATCGTGAGGGCCGGGGAGCTGTTTTTT.

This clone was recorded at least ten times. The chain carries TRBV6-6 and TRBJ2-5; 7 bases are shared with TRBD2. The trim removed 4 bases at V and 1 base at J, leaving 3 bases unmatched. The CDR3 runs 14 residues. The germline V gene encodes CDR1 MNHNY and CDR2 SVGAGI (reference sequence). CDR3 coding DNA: TGTGCCAGCAGTTCGAGCGGGGTCCAAGAGACCCAGTACTTC. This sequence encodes CASSSSGVQETQYF.

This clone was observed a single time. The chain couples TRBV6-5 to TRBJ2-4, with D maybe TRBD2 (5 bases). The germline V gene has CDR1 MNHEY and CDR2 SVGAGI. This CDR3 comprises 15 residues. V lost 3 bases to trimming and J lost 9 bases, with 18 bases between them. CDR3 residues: CASSYSGRTDIIQYF. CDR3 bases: TGTGCCAGCAGTTATTCCGGACGGACTGATATCATTCAGTACTTC.

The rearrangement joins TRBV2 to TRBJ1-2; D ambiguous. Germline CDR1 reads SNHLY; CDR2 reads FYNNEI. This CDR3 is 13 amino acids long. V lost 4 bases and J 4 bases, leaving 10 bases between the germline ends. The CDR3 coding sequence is TGTGCCAGCAGTGTTGCCGTTTTCTATGGCTACACCTTC. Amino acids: CASSVAVFYGYTF.

The CDR3 is CASSLAAATYEQYF. CDR3 in DNA: TGTGCCAGCAGCTTAGCGGCGGCCACCTACGAGCAGTACTTC. The rearrangement uses TRBV11-2 and TRBJ2-7; D ambiguous. Trimming pared 1 base from V and 2 bases from J, leaving 9 bases between. The CDR3 extends over 14 amino acids. Germline V lookup: CDR1 SGHAT, CDR2 FQNNGV.

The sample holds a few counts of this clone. The CDR3 DNA sequence: TGCAGCGTTGGTACGGACACCATATATTTT. This sequence encodes CSVGTDTIYF. This rearrangement joins TRBV29-1 to TRBJ1-3; unclear D gene. In germline, CDR1 is SQVTM, CDR2 ANQGSEA. Trimming shortened V by 4 bases and J by 8 bases, and 6 bases separated the two germline ends. This CDR3 is 10 amino acids long.

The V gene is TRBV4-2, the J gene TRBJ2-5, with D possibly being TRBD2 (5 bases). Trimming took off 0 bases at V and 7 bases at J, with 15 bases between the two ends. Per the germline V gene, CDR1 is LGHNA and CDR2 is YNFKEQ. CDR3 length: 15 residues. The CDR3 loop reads CASSQDPSGFGTQYF. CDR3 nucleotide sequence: TGTGCCAGCAGCCAAGATCCCAGCGGCTTTGGGACCCAGTACTTC.

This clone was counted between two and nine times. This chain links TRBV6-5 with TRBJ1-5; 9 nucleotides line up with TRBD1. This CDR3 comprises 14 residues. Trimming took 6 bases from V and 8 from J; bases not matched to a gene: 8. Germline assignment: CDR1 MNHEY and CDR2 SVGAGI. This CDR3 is CASRRDRAVEPQHF. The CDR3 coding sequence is TGTGCCAGCAGACGGGACAGGGCGGTTGAGCCCCAGCATTTT.

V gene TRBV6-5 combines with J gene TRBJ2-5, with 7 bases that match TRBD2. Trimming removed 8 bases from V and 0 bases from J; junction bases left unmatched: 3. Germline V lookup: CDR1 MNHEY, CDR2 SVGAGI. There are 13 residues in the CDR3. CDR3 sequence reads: CASAGRYQETQYF. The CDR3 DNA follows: TGTGCCAGCGCCGGGAGGTACCAAGAGACCCAGTACTTC.

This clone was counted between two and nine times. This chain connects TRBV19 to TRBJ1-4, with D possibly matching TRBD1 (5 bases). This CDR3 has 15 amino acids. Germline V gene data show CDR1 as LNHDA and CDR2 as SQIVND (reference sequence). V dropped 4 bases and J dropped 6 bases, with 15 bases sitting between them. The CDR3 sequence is CASSKREGLHEKLFF. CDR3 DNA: TGTGCCAGTAGTAAGCGGGAGGGGCTTCATGAAAAACTGTTTTTT.

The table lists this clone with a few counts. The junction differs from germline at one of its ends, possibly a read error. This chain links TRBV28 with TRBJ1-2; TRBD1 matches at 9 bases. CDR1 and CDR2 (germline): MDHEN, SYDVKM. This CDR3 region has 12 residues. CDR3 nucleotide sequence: TGTGCCAGCATCCTAACAGGGGGCGAGATTTCCTTC. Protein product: CASILTGGEISF.

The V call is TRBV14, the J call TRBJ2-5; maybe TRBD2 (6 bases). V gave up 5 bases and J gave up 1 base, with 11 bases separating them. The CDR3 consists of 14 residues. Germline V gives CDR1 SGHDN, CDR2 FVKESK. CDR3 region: CASSLRDSQETQYF. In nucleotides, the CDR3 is TGTGCCAGCAGCTTACGGGACTCCCAAGAGACCCAGTACTTC. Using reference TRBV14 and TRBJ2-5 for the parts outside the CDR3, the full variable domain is EAGVTQFPSHSVIEKGQTVTLRCDPISGHDNLYWYRRVMGKEIKFLLHFVKESKQDESGMPNNRFLAERTGGTYSTLKVQPAELEDSGVYFCASSLRDSQETQYFGPGTRLLVL.

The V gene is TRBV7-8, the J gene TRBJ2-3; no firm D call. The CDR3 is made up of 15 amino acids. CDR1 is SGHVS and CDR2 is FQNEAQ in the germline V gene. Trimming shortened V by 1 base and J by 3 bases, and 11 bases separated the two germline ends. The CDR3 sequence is CASSLVPLGTDTQYF. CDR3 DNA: TGTGCCAGCAGCTTAGTTCCCCTGGGGACAGATACGCAGTATTTT.

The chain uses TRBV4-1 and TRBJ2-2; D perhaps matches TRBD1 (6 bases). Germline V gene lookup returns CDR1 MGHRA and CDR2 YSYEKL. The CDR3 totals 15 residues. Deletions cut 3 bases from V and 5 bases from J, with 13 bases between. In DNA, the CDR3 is TGCGCCAGCAGCCATGCCTCTCAGGGGACCGGGGAGCTGTTTTTT. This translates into CASSHASQGTGELFF.

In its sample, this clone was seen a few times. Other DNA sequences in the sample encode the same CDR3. CDR3 DNA sequence: TGCAGCGTTGAATCCCCCGGGGAGCTGTTTTTT. Translating gives CSVESPGELFF. The chain uses TRBV29-1 and TRBJ2-2, with D unresolved. Trimming cost V 2 bases and J 6 bases, with 4 bases left between them. CDR3 size: 11 residues. Germline V lookup: CDR1 SQVTM, CDR2 ANQGSEA.